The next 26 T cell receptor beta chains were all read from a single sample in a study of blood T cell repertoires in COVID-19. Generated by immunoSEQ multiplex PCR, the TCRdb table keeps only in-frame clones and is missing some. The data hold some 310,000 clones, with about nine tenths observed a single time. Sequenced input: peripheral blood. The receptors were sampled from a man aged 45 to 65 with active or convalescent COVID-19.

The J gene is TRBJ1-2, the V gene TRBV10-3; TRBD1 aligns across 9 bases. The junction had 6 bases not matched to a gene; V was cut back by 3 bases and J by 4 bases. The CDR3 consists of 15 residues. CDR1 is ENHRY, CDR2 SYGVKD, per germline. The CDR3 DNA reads TGTGCCATCAGTGATTCCGGGACAGGGTCCTATGGCTACACCTTC. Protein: CAISDSGTGSYGYTF.

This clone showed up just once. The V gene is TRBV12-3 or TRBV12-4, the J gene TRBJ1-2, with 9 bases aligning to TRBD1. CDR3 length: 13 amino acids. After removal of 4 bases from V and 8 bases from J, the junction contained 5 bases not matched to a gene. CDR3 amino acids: CASSSDRGGGYTF. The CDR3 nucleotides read TGTGCCAGCAGTTCGGACAGGGGAGGGGGCTACACCTTC.

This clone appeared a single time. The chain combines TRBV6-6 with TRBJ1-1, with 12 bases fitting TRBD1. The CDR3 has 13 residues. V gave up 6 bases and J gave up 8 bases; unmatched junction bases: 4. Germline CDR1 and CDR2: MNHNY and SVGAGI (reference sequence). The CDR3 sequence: CASSPGQGAEAFF. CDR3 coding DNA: TGTGCCAGCAGCCCGGGACAGGGGGCGGAAGCTTTCTTT.

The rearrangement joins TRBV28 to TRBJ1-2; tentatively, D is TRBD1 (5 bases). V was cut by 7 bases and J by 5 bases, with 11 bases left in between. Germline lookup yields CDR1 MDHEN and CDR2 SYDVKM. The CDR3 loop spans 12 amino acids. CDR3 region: CASTQGGYGYTF. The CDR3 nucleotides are TGTGCCAGCACCCAGGGCGGTTATGGCTACACCTTC.

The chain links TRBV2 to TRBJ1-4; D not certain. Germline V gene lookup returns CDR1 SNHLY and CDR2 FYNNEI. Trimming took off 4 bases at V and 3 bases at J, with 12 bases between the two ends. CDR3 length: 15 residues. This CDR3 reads CASSGAPGANEKLFF. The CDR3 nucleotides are TGTGCCAGCAGTGGGGCCCCGGGAGCTAATGAAAAACTGTTTTTT. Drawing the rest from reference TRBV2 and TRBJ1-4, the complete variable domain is EPEVTQTPSHQVTQMGQEVILRCVPISNHLYFYWYRQILGQKVEFLVSFYNNEISEKSEIFDDQFSVERPDGSNFTLKIRSTKLEDSAMYFCASSGAPGANEKLFFGSGTQLSVL.

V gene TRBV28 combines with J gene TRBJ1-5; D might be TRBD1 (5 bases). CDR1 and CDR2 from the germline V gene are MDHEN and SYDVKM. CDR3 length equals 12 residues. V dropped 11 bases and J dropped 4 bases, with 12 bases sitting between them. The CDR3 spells CAENSGNQPQHF. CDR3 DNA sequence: TGTGCCGAAAACTCAGGGAATCAGCCCCAGCATTTT.

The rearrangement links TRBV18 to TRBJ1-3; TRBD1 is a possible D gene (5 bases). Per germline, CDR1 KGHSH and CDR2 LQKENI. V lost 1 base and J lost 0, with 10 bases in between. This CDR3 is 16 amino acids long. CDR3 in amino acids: CASSPRGDLSGNTIYF. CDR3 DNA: TGTGCCAGCTCACCACGCGGGGACCTCTCTGGAAACACCATATATTTT.

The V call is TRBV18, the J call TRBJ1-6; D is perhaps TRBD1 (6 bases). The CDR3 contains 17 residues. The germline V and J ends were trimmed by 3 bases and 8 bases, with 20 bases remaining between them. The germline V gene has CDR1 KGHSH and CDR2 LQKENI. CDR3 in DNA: TGTGCCAGCTCACCCACCAGGGGCTACGCGGAAGATTCACCCCTCCACTTT. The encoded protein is CASSPTRGYAEDSPLHF.

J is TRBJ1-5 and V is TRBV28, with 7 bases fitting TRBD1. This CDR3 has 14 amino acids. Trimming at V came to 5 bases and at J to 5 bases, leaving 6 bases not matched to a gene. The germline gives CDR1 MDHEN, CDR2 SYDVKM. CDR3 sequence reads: CASSGGTAYQPQHF. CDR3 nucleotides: TGTGCCAGCAGTGGCGGGACAGCATATCAGCCCCAGCATTTT.

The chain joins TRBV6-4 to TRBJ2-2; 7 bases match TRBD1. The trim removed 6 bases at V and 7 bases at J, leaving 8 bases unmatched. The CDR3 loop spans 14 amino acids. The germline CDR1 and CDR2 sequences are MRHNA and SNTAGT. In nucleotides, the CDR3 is TGTGCCAGCAGACAGACAGGGACCTACGGGGAGCTGTTTTTT. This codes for CASRQTGTYGELFF.

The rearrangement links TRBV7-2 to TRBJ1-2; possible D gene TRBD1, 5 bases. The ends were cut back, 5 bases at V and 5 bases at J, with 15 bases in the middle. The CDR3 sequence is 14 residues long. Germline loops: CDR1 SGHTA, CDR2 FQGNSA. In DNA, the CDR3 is TGTGCCAGCAGCGACAGTTTCGTTCGATATGGCTACACCTTC. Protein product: CASSDSFVRYGYTF. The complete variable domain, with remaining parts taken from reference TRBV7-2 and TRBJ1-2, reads GAGVSQSPSNKVTEKGKDVELRCDPISGHTALYWYRQSLGQGLEFLIYFQGNSAPDKSGLPSDRFSAERTGGSVSTLTIQRTQQEDSAVYLCASSDSFVRYGYTFGSGTRLTVV.

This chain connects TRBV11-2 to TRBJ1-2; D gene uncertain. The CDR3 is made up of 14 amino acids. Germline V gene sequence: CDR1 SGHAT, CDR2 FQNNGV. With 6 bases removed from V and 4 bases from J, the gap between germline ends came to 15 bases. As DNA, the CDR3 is TGTGCCAGCAGTTCAGGCCCCGTTATCTATGGCTACACCTTC. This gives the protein CASSSGPVIYGYTF.

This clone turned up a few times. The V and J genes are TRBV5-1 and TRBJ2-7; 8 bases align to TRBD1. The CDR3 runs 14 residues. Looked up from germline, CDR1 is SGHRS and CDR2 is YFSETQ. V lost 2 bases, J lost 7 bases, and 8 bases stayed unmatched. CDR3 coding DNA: TGCGCCAGCAGCTTCGGGCAGGGGGCGGGAGAGCAGTACTTC. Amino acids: CASSFGQGAGEQYF.

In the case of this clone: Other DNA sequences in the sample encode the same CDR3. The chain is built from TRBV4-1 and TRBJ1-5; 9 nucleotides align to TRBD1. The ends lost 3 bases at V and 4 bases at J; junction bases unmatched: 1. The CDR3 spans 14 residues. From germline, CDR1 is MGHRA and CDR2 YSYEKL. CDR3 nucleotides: TGCGCCAGCAGCCAGGGACAGGGAAATCAGCCCCAGCATTTT. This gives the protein CASSQGQGNQPQHF.

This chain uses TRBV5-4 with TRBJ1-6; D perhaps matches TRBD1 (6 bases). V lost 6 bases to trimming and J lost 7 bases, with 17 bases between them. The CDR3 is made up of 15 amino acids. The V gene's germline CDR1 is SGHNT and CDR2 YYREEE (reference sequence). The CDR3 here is CASTDQGQLNSPLHF. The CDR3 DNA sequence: TGTGCCAGCACCGACCAAGGACAGTTAAATTCACCCCTCCACTTT.

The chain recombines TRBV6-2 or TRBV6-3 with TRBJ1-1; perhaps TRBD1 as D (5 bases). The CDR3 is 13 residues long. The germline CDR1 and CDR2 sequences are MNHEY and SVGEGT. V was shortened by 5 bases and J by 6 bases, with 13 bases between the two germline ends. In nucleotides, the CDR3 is TGTGCCAGCAGTCAGGGCAGGGCCCCTGAAGCTTTCTTT. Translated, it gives CASSQGRAPEAFF.

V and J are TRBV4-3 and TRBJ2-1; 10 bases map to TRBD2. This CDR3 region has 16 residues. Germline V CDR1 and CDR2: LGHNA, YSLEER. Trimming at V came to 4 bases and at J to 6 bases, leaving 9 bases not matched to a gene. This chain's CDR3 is CASSRPLAGDPNEQFF. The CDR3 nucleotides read TGCGCCAGCAGCCGACCTCTAGCGGGGGACCCCAATGAGCAGTTCTTC.

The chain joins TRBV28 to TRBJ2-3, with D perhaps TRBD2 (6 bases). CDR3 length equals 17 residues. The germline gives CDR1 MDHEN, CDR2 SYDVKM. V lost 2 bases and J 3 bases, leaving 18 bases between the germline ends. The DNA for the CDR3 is TGTGCCAGCAGTTTAAGTCCCGGAGGGACCGGGACAGATACGCAGTATTTT. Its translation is CASSLSPGGTGTDTQYF.

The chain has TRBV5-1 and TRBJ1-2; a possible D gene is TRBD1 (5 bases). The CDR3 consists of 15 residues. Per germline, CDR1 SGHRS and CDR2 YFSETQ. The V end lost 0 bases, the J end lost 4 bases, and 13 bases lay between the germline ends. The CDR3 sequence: CASSLAGVGGYGYTF. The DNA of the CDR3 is TGCGCCAGCAGCTTGGCGGGGGTAGGCGGCTATGGCTACACCTTC.

In DNA, the CDR3 is TGTGCCAGCAGTTACGGATGGAGGGATGAGCAGTTCTTC. This codes for CASSYGWRDEQFF. The chain links TRBV6-6 to TRBJ2-1, with D possibly being TRBD2 (6 bases). CDR3 length equals 13 residues. From germline, CDR1 is MNHNY and CDR2 SVGAGI (reference sequence). V was trimmed by 2 bases and J by 8 bases, leaving 10 bases between them.

CDR3 coding DNA: TGTGCCAGCAGCTCCCGGGACAGGGGGGCCGGGGAGCTGTTTTTT. This codes for CASSSRDRGAGELFF. The chain couples TRBV7-9 to TRBJ2-2; the match to TRBD1 covers 11 bases. Germline V gene sequence: CDR1 SEHNR, CDR2 FQNEAQ (reference sequence). The CDR3 runs to 15 residues. Trimming cost V 4 bases and J 6 bases; bases outside gene matches: 4.

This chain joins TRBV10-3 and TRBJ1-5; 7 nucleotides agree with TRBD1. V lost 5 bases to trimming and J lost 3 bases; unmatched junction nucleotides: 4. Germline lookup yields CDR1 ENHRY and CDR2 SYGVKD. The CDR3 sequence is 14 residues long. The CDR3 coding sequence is TGTGCCATCAGTCCCGACAGGGACAATCAGCCCCAGCATTTT. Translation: CAISPDRDNQPQHF.

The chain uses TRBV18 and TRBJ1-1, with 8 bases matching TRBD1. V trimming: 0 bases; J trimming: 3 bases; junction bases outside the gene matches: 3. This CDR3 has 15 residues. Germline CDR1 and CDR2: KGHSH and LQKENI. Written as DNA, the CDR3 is TGTGCCAGCTCACCACCGGACAGGGTGTACACTGAAGCTTTCTTT. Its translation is CASSPPDRVYTEAFF.

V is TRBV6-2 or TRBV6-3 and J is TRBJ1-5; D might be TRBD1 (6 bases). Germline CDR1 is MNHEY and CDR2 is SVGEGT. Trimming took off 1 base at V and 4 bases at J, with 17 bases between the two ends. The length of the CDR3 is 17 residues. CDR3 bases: TGTGCCAGCAGTTACTTCCCCACCGGGACAAGGAATCAGCCCCAGCATTTT. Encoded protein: CASSYFPTGTRNQPQHF.

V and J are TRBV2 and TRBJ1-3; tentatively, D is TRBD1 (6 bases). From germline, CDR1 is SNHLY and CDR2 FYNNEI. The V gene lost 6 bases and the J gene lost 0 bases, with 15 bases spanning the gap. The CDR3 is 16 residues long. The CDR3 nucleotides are TGTGCCAGCAGGGGGGGGCAGGGCAACTCTGGAAACACCATATATTTT. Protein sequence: CASRGGQGNSGNTIYF.

CDR3 in amino acids: CASGAEGLRGYTF. As DNA, the CDR3 is TGTGCCAGCGGGGCAGAAGGTCTTCGTGGCTACACCTTC. The gene calls are TRBV2 and TRBJ1-2; the D gene is possibly TRBD1 (5 bases). CDR3 length: 13 amino acids. Germline V lookup: CDR1 SNHLY, CDR2 FYNNEI. The V gene lost 8 bases and the J gene lost 7 bases, with 17 bases spanning the gap.